This T cell receptor beta chain stems from a study of cytomegalovirus exposure and HLA in healthy donors. For the study at large: The Caucasian-associated ancestry cluster contained about 80% of the roughly 390 genotyped donors.

PCR used 60 Vbeta primers and 13 Jbeta primers. Assay: immunoSEQ multiplex PCR; the TCRdb copy retains only in-frame clones and omits some. The specimen's table records under 120,000 clones. Trimming stripped 2 bases from V and 3 bases from J, with 7 bases between. The germline V gene has CDR1 MNHNY and CDR2 SVGAGI (reference sequence). The length of the CDR3 is 13 residues. Sequencing was carried out using PBMCs. The chain couples TRBV6-6 to TRBJ1-2; a weak D match, TRBD1 (5 bases). The clonotype was recovered from a man aged 50 or older in good health and CMV-seronegative. The CDR3 sequence: CASSYIRDYGYTF. CDR3 nucleotide sequence: TGTGCCAGCAGTTACATCAGGGACTATGGCTACACCTTC.